These T cell receptor beta chains were read from a single sample in a study of STAT3 mutations in large granular lymphocyte leukemia. Repertoires were generated with immunoSEQ multiplex PCR, while TCRdb's copy carries only in-frame clones and drops some. This sample yields roughly 4,400 clones, of which around 54% are seen a single time; about 80% belongs to the top ten. Sequenced input: peripheral blood mononuclear cells. These receptors originate from a man aged 55 to 70 with T-cell large granular lymphocyte leukemia. Some clones in this sample may be carry-over from other donors' samples. CDR3s include the opening cysteine and the closing phenylalanine or tryptophan. The D gene is left open where the match is weak. Rows may omit the clone size; those that give it use once, few, many or a size class.

V gene	J gene	clone size	D gene	CDR3 DNA	CDR3 protein
TRBV5-4	TRBJ1-1	few	TRBD1	TGTGCCAGCAGCTCAGGGGGATCTGAAGCTTTCTTT	CASSSGGSEAFF
TRBV30	TRBJ2-3	.	TRBD2	TGTGCCTGGGAGCGGGAGTTGACAGATACGCAGTATTTT	CAWERELTDTQYF
TRBV7-9	TRBJ1-4	once	.	TGTGCCAGCAGCTCTTCGGGGGGAGCCCGAAATGAAAAACTGTTTTTT	CASSSSGGARNEKLFF
TRBV7-9	TRBJ2-5	.	TRBD2	TGTGCCAGCAGCCCTACCGGGACTAGCGCTGGGACCCAGTACTTC	CASSPTGTSAGTQYF
TRBV5-1	TRBJ2-3	.	.	TGCGCCAGCAGCTTGGCCCCCGGAGGGATGAATACGCAGTATTTT	CASSLAPGGMNTQYF
TRBV5-6	TRBJ2-1	few	TRBD2	TGTGCCAGCGTGGAGGGTAGTTGGACTAGCGGGAGGGGTGAGCAGTTCTTC	CASVEGSWTSGRGEQFF
TRBV7-9	TRBJ1-6	few	TRBD1	TGTGCCAGCAGCCGTAGGGGGCTTGGTTCACCCCTCCACTTT	CASSRRGLGSPLHF
TRBV5-1	TRBJ2-3	.	TRBD2	TGCGCCAGCAGCTCCGCGACTAGCGGGAGCGCAGATACGCAGTATTTT	CASSSATSGSADTQYF
TRBV27	TRBJ1-5	.	TRBD1	TGTGCCAGCAGTCACAGGGGCTCACAGCCCCAGCATTTT	CASSHRGSQPQHF
TRBV20-1	TRBJ1-1	medium-sized	TRBD1	TGCAGTGCTAGTCCCGGGACAGATGCTTTCTTT	CSASPGTDAFF
TRBV9	TRBJ1-6	.	.	TGTGCCAGCAGCACTTCGACAGCCTCCTATAATTCACCCCTCCACTTT	CASSTSTASYNSPLHF
TRBV30	TRBJ2-1	.	.	TGTGCCTGGAGTGTTGTCCTAGCTTGGGGCAATGAGCAGTTCTTC	CAWSVVLAWGNEQFF
TRBV20-1	TRBJ2-1	few	.	TGCAGTGCTATTGAGAATGAGCAGTTCTTC	CSAIENEQFF
TRBV5-1	TRBJ1-6	.	.	TGCGCCAGCAGCCCCGAAAATTCACCCCTCCACTTT	CASSPENSPLHF
TRBV7-9	TRBJ1-2	.	.	TGTGCCAGCAGCTTAGTCGACAAGTGGGATGGCTACACCTTC	CASSLVDKWDGYTF